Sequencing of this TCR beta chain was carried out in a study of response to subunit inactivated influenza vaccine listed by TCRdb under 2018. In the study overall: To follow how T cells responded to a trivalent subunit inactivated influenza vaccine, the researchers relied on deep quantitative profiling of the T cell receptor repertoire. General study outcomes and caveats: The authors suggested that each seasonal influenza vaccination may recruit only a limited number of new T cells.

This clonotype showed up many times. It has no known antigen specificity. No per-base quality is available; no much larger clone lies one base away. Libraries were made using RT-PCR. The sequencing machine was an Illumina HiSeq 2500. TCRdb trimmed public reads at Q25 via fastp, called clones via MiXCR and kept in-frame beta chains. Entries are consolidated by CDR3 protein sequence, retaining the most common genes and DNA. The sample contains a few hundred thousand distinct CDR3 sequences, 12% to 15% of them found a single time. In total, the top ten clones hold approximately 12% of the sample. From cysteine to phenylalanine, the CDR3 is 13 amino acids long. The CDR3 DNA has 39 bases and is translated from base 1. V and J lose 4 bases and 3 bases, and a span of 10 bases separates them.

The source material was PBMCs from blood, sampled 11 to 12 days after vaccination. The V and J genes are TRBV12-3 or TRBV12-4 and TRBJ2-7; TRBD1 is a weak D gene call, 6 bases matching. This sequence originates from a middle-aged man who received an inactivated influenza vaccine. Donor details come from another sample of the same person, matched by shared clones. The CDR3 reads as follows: CASSWGHNYEQYF. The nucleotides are TGTGCCAGCAGTTGGGGACACAACTACGAGCAGTACTTC.